This entry lists 2 T cell receptor beta chains sequenced from one sample in a study of T cell changes during pregnancy in multiple sclerosis. Some clones are missing from TCRdb's copy, which holds only in-frame ones; the method was immunoSEQ multiplex PCR. The sample carries about 58,000 clones, around 93% recorded once. The sample was CD8+ T cells from peripheral blood mononuclear cells, taken in the second trimester of pregnancy. The origin of the receptors is a female donor with multiple sclerosis, enrolled in a pregnancy study.

The chain carries TRBV7-9 and TRBJ2-1; 8 nucleotides match TRBD2. In germline, CDR1 is SEHNR, CDR2 FQNEAQ (reference sequence). V was clipped by 5 bases and J by 14 bases; unmatched bases: 14. The CDR3 has 14 amino acids. CDR3 loop: CASSPPPAGARKFF. The CDR3 DNA reads as TGTGCCAGCAGCCCCCCCCCAGCGGGAGCGCGAAAGTTCTTC.

V gene TRBV7-9 combines with J gene TRBJ1-2, with D possibly being TRBD1 (5 bases). The V end was cut by 6 bases, the J end by 5 bases, with 16 bases between. Germline CDR1 is SEHNR and CDR2 is FQNEAQ (reference sequence). CDR3 size: 14 residues. The CDR3 sequence: CASRPRQTMYGYTF. The CDR3 DNA sequence: TGTGCCAGCAGACCGAGACAGACCATGTATGGCTACACCTTC.